A selection of T cell receptor beta chains follows, all from one sample in a study of CD8+CD57+ T cells in acquired aplastic anemia. TCRdb redid the calling of the reads with MiXCR, one entry per CDR3 protein. The profile shows 130,000 or so distinct CDR3 sequences, 35% to 50% of them singletons. The sample comprised sorted CD4+, CD8+, or CD8+CD57+ T cells (not recorded which) from PBMCs. The source is a human donor in good health, serving as a control. CDR3s include the opening cysteine and the closing phenylalanine or tryptophan. Each record gives: V gene, J gene, clone size, D gene, CDR3 protein, CDR3 DNA. D genes are given only for firm matches. Size is stated for part of the rows, as once, few or many counts, or as a class when the clone is expanded.

V: TRBV28; J: TRBJ1-2; size: few; D: .; CDR3: CASSFPDTLYGYTF; DNA: TGTGCCAGCAGTTTCCCGGATACCCTCTATGGCTACACCTTC
V: TRBV19; J: TRBJ2-1; size: many; D: .; CDR3: CASSTRRGATDYNEQFF; DNA: TGTGCCAGTAGTACCCGCCGGGGTGCGACCGACTACAATGAGCAGTTCTTC
V: TRBV2; J: TRBJ1-1; size: .; D: .; CDR3: CASSQQGPRAFF; DNA: TGTGCCAGCAGTCAACAGGGACCCAGGGCTTTCTTT
V: TRBV10-3; J: TRBJ2-7; size: few; D: .; CDR3: CAISEMSGGIYEQYF; DNA: TGTGCCATCAGTGAGATGAGTGGGGGAATCTACGAGCAGTACTTC
V: TRBV10-2; J: TRBJ1-3; size: .; D: TRBD1; CDR3: CASSASRGRGNTIYF; DNA: TGCGCCAGCAGTGCTAGCAGGGGGCGCGGAAACACCATATATTTT
V: TRBV6-1; J: TRBJ1-2; size: few; D: .; CDR3: CASSEEGRKRGYTF; DNA: TGTGCCAGCAGTGAAGAGGGCAGGAAAAGGGGCTACACCTTC
V: TRBV29-1; J: TRBJ1-1; size: few; D: .; CDR3: CSGGSGREAFF; DNA: TGCAGCGGCGGGTCGGGCAGAGAAGCTTTCTTT
V: TRBV5-1; J: TRBJ2-1; size: .; D: .; CDR3: CASSETGRYNEQFF; DNA: TGCGCCAGCAGTGAGACAGGGAGGTACAATGAGCAGTTCTTC
V: TRBV19; J: TRBJ1-1; size: many; D: TRBD1; CDR3: CASRRTGEAFF; DNA: TGTGCCAGCCGTCGGACAGGGGAAGCTTTCTTT
V: TRBV7-8; J: TRBJ2-7; size: many; D: .; CDR3: CASSISHDYEQYF; DNA: TGTGCCAGCAGCATTAGCCATGACTACGAGCAGTACTTC
V: TRBV5-1; J: TRBJ2-3; size: .; D: TRBD1; CDR3: CASSPRQGADTQYF; DNA: TGCGCCAGCAGCCCTAGACAGGGCGCAGATACGCAGTATTTT
V: TRBV24-1; J: TRBJ2-2; size: many; D: .; CDR3: CATSGSLNTGELFF; DNA: TGTGCCACCAGCGGGAGTTTGAACACCGGGGAGCTGTTTTTT
V: TRBV5-1; J: TRBJ1-6; size: many; D: TRBD1; CDR3: CASSLAGTGSSPLHF; DNA: TGCGCCAGCAGCTTGGCCGGGACAGGGAGTTCACCCCTCCACTTT
V: TRBV29-1; J: TRBJ1-2; size: .; D: TRBD1; CDR3: CSVGDDRGRGYTF; DNA: TGCAGCGTCGGAGATGACAGGGGGCGCGGCTACACCTTC
V: TRBV20-1; J: TRBJ2-7; size: .; D: .; CDR3: CSARKRGVWGDYEQYF; DNA: TGCAGTGCTAGGAAGAGGGGCGTTTGGGGGGACTACGAGCAGTACTTC
V: TRBV20-1; J: TRBJ2-3; size: many; D: TRBD2; CDR3: CSARDYGGARSDTQYF; DNA: TGCAGTGCTAGAGATTACGGGGGGGCCAGATCAGATACGCAGTATTTT
V: TRBV25-1; J: TRBJ1-2; size: .; D: .; CDR3: CASSETPPRGYTF; DNA: TGTGCCAGCAGTGAAACACCCCCCCGTGGCTACACCTTC
V: TRBV5-4; J: TRBJ2-2; size: few; D: TRBD2; CDR3: CASSFSFGGAHTGELFF; DNA: TGTGCCAGCAGCTTCTCCTTCGGGGGGGCCCACACCGGGGAGCTGTTTTTT
V: TRBV20-1; J: TRBJ1-2; size: .; D: .; CDR3: CSARVIGEDGYTF; DNA: TGCAGTGCTAGAGTCATCGGAGAGGATGGCTACACCTTC
V: TRBV30; J: TRBJ2-7; size: many; D: .; CDR3: CAWGTSPYEQYF; DNA: TGTGCCTGGGGGACAAGTCCCTACGAGCAGTACTTC
V: TRBV7-9; J: TRBJ1-6; size: .; D: TRBD1; CDR3: CTSSLGTGPSPLHF; DNA: TGTACCAGCAGCTTAGGGACAGGACCCTCACCCCTCCACTTT
V: TRBV7-9; J: TRBJ1-2; size: many; D: .; CDR3: CASSPTDNYGYTF; DNA: TGTGCCAGCAGCCCCACAGACAACTATGGCTACACCTTC
V: TRBV7-9; J: TRBJ2-3; size: many; D: .; CDR3: CASSLAPTVRTDTQYF; DNA: TGTGCCAGCAGCTTAGCGCCAACAGTTCGGACAGATACGCAGTATTTT